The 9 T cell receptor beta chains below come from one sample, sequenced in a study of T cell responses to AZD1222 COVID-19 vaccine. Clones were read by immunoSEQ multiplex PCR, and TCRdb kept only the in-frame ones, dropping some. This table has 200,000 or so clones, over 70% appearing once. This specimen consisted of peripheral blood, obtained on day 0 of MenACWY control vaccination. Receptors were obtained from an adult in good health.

The CDR3: CASSVDPRTTGELFF. CDR3 DNA sequence: TGTGCCAGCAGCGTAGATCCCAGAACCACCGGGGAGCTGTTTTTT. The chain combines TRBV9 with TRBJ2-2; D is unresolved. The CDR3 length is 15 residues. With 0 bases removed from V and 4 bases from J, the gap between germline ends came to 10 bases. Germline-derived CDR1 and CDR2 are SGDLS and YYNGEE.

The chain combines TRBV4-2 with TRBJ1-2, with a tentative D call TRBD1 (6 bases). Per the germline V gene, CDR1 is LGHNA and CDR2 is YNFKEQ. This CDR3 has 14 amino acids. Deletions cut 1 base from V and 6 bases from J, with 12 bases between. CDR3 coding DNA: TGTGCCAGCAGCCAAGGGCAGGGGCGGGATGGCTACACCTTC. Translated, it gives CASSQGQGRDGYTF.

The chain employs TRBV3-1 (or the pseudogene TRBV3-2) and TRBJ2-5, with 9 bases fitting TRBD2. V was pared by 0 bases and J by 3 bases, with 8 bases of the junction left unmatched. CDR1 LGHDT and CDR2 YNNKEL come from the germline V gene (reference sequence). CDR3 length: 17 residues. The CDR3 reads CASSQEGPSGNEETQYF. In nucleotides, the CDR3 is TGTGCCAGCAGCCAAGAAGGCCCTAGCGGGAATGAAGAGACCCAGTACTTC.

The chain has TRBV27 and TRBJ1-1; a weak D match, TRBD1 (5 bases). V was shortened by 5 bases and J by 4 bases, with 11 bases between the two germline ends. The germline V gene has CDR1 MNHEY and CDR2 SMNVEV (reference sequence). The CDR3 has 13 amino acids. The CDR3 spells CASSIAGGTEAFF. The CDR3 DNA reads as TGTGCCAGCAGTATAGCGGGGGGCACTGAAGCTTTCTTT.

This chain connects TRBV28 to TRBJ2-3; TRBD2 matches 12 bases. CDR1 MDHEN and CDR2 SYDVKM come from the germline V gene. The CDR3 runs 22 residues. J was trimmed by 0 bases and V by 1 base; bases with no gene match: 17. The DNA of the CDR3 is TGTGCCAGCAGTTTATACGTGGGGCCGGAGACTAGCGGGAGATATAGCACAGATACGCAGTATTTT. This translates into CASSLYVGPETSGRYSTDTQYF.

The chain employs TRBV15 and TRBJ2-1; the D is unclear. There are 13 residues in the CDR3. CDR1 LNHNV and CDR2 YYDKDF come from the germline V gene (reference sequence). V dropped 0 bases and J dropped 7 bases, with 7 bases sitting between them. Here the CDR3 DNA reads TGTGCCACCAGCAGAGATATGGGGAATGAGCAGTTCTTC. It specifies CATSRDMGNEQFF.

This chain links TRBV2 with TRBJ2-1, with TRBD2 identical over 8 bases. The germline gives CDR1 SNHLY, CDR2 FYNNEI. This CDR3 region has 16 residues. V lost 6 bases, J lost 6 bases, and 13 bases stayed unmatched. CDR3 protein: CASRGLLAVSLNEQFF. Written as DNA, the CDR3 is TGTGCCAGCAGGGGGTTACTAGCGGTCTCCCTCAATGAGCAGTTCTTC. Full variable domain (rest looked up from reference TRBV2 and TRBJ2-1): EPEVTQTPSHQVTQMGQEVILRCVPISNHLYFYWYRQILGQKVEFLVSFYNNEISEKSEIFDDQFSVERPDGSNFTLKIRSTKLEDSAMYFCASRGLLAVSLNEQFFGPGTRLTVL.

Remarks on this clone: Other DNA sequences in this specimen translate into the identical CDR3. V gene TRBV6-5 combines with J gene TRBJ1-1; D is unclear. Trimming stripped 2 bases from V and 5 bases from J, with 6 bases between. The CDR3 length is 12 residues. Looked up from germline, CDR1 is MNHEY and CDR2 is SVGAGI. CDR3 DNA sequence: TGTGCCAGCAGTTACGGAGGGACTGAAGCTTTCTTT. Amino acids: CASSYGGTEAFF.

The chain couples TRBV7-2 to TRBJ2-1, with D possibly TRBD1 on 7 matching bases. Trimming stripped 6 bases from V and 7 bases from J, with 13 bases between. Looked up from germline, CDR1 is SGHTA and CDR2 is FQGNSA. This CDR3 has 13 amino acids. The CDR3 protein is CASRVAGGNEQFF. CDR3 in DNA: TGTGCCAGCAGGGTAGCAGGGGGGAATGAGCAGTTCTTC. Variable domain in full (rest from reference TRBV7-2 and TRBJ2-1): GAGVSQSPSNKVTEKGKDVELRCDPISGHTALYWYRQSLGQGLEFLIYFQGNSAPDKSGLPSDRFSAERTGGSVSTLTIQRTQQEDSAVYLCASRVAGGNEQFFGPGTRLTVL.